This entry describes one T cell receptor (beta chain). Sequencing ends 3 residues short of the CDR3 end; the germline J gene provides the rest. V was trimmed by 3 bases and J by 0 bases, leaving 12 bases between them. The CDR3 consists of 15 residues. The V gene's germline CDR1 is SGHRS and CDR2 YFSETQ. These data come from a study of T cells in women clearing cervical HPV infection. The repertoire was sequenced with immunoSEQ multiplex PCR; TCRdb's copy has only in-frame clones and lacks some. This sample's table reports under 45,000 clones. The source material was blood buffy coat. The chain uses TRBV5-1 and TRBJ1-1; possibly TRBD1 for D (5 bases). This clonotype originated in a woman between 18 and 69 years old with a cervical HPV16 infection that either progressed to CIN3+ or cleared (not recorded which). Partial CDR3 DNA: TGCGCCAGCAGCTCGTCATTGGACATGAACACTGAA. This codes for CASSSSLDMNTE. The whole CDR3 sequence is CASSSSLDMNTEAFF.